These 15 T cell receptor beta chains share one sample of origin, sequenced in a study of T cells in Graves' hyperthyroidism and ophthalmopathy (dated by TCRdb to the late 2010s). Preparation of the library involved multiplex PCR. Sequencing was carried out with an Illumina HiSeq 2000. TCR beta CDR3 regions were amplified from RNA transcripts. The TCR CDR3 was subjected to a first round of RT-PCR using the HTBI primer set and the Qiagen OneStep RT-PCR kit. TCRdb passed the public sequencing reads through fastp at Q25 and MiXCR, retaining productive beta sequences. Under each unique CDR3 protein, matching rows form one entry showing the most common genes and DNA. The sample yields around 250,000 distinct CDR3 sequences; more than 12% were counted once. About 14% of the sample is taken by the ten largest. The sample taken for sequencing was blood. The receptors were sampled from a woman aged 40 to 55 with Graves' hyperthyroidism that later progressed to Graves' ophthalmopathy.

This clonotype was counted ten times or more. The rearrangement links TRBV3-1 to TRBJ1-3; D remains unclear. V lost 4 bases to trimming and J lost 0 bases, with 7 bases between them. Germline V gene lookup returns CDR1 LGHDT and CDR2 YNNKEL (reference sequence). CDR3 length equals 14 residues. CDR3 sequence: CASSPEVSGNTIYF. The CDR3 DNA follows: TGTGCCAGCAGCCCAGAAGTCTCTGGAAACACCATATATTTT.

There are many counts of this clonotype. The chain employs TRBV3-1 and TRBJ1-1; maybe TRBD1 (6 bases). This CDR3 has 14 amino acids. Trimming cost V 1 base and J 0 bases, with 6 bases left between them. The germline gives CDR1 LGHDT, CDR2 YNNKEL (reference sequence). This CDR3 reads CASSQGTVNTEAFF. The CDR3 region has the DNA TGTGCCAGCAGCCAAGGGACAGTGAACACTGAAGCTTTCTTT.

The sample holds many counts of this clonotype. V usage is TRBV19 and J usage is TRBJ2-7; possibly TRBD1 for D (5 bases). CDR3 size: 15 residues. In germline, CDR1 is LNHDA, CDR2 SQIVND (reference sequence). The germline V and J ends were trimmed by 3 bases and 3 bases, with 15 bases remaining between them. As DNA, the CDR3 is TGTGCCAGTAGTATTTCATCGAGCAGGGTCTACGAGCAGTACTTC. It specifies CASSISSSRVYEQYF.

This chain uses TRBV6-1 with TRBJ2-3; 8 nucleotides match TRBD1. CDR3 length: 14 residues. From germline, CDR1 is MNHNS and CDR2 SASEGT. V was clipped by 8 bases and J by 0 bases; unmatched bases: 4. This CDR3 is CASVRTGSTDTQYF. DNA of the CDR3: TGTGCCAGCGTAAGGACAGGGAGCACAGATACGCAGTATTTT.

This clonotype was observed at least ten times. This CDR3 reads CASSPPGGAYEQYF. CDR3 DNA sequence: TGTGCCAGCAGCCCCCCGGGAGGGGCCTACGAGCAGTACTTC. The chain has TRBV7-8 and TRBJ2-7; 8 bases are a match to TRBD2. CDR1 and CDR2 (germline): SGHVS, FQNEAQ. The CDR3 covers 14 residues. V trimming: 5 bases; J trimming: 2 bases; junction bases outside the gene matches: 5.

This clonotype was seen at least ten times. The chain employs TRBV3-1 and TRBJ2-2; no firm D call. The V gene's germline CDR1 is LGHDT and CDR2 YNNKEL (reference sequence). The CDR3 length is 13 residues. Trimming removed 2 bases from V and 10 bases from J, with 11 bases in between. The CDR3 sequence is CASSQRVSMELFF. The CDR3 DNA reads TGTGCCAGCAGCCAAAGAGTATCCATGGAGCTGTTTTTT.

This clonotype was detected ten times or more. In DNA, the CDR3 is TGCGCCAGCAGCTTGCAAAGGACAGGAAGTACTGAAGCTTTCTTT. This codes for CASSLQRTGSTEAFF. The rearrangement links TRBV5-1 to TRBJ1-1; 7 nucleotides match TRBD1. The germline V gene encodes CDR1 SGHRS and CDR2 YFSETQ. This CDR3 has 15 amino acids. V trimming: 1 base; J trimming: 5 bases; junction bases outside the gene matches: 8.

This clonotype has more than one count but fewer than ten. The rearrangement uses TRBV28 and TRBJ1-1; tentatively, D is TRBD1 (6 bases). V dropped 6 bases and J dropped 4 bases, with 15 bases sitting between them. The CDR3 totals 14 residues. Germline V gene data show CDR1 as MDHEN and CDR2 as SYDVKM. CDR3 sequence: CASSQTGPGTEAFF. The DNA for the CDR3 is TGTGCCAGCAGCCAAACAGGGCCGGGCACTGAAGCTTTCTTT.

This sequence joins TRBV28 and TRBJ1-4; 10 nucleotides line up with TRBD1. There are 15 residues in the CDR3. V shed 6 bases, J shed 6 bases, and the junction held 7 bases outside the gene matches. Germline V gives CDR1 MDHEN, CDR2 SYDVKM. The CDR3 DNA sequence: TGTGCCAGCAGGAAACCCGGGACAGGGGATGAAAAACTGTTTTTT. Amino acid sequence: CASRKPGTGDEKLFF.

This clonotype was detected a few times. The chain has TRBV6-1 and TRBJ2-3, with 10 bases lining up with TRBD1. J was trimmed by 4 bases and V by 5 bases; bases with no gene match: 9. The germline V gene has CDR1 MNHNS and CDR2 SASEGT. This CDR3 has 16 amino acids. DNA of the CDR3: TGTGCCAGCAGTTCGGACCTGACAGGGGGCGCAGATACGCAGTATTTT. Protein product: CASSSDLTGGADTQYF.

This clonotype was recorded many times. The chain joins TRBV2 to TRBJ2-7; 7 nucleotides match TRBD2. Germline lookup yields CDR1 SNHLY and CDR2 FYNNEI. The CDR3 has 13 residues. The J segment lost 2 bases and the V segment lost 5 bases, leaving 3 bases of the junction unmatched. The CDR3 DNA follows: TGTGCCAGCAGTCCAGGACTAGCCTACGAGCAGTACTTC. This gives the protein CASSPGLAYEQYF.

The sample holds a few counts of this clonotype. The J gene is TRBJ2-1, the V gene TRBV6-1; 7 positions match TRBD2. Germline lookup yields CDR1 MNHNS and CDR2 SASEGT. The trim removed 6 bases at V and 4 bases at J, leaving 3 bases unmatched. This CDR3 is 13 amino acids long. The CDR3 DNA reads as TGTGCCAGCAGGCGGGAGAATTACAATGAGCAGTTCTTC. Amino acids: CASRRENYNEQFF.

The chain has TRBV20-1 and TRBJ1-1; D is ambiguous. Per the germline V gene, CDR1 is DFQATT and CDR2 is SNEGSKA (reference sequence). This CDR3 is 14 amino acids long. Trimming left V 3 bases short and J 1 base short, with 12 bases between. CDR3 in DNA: TGCAGTGCTAGGTCGGACGGAACGAACACTGAAGCTTTCTTT. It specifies CSARSDGTNTEAFF.

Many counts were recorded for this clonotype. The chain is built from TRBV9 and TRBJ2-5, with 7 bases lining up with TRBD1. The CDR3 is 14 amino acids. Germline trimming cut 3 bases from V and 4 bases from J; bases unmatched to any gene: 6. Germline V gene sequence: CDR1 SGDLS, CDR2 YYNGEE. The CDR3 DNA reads TGTGCCAGCAGCGGAGGGACAGTGGCAGAGACCCAGTACTTC. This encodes CASSGGTVAETQYF.

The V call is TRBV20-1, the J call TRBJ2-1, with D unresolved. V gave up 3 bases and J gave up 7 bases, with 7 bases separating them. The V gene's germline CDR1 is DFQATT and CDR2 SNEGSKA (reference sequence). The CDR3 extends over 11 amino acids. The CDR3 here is CSASNLNEQFF. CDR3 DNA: TGCAGTGCTAGCAATCTTAATGAGCAGTTCTTC.